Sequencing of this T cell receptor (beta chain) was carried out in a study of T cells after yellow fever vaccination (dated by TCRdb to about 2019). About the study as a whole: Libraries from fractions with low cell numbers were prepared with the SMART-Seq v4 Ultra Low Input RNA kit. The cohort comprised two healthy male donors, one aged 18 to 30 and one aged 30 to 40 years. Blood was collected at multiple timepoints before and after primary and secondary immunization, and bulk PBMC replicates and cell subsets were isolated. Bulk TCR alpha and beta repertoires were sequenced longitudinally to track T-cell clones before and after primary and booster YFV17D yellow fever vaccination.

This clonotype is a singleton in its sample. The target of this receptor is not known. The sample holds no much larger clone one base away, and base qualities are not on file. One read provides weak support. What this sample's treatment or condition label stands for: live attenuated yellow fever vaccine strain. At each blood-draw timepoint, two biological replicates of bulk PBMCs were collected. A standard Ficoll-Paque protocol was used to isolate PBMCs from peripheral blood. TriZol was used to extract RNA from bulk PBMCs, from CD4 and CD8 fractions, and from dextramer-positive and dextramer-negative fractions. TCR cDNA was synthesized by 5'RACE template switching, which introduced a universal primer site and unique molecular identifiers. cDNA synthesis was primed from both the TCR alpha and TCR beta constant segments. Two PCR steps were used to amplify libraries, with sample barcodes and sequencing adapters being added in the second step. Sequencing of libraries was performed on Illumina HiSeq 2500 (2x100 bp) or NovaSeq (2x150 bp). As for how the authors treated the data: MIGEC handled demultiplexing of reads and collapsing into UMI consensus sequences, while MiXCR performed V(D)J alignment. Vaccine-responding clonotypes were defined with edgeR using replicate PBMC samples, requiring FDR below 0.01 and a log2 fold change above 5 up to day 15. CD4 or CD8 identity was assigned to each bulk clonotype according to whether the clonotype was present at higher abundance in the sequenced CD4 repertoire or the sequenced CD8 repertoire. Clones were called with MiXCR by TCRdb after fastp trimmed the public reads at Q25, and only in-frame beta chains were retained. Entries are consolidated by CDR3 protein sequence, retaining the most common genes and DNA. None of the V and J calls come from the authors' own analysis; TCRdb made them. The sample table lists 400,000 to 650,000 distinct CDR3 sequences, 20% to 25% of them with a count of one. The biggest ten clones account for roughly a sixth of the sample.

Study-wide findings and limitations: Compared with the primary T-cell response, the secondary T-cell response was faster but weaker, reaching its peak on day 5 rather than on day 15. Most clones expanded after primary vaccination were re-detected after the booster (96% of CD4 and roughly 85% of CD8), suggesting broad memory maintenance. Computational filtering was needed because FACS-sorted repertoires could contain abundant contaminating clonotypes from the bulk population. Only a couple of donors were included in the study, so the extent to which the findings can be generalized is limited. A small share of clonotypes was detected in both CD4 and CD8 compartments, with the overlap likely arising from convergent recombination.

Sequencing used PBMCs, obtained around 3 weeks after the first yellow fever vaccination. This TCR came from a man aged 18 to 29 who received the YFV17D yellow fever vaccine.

The CDR3 region reads CASSQEPSGGQETQYF. The DNA sequence is as follows: TGTGCCAGCAGCCAAGAACCTAGCGGGGGGCAAGAGACCCAGTACTTC. The receptor chain draws on TRBV4-2 and TRBJ2-5; TRBD2 fits 11 bases in the junction. Trimming accounts for 0 bases at V and 2 bases at J, while the number of junction bases matched to no gene is 2. Counted from cysteine to phenylalanine, this CDR3 has 16 amino acids. Of all the DNA, just the CDR3 is kept, 48 bases in frame from base 1. The germline V gene encodes CDR1 LGHNA and CDR2 YNFKEQ.